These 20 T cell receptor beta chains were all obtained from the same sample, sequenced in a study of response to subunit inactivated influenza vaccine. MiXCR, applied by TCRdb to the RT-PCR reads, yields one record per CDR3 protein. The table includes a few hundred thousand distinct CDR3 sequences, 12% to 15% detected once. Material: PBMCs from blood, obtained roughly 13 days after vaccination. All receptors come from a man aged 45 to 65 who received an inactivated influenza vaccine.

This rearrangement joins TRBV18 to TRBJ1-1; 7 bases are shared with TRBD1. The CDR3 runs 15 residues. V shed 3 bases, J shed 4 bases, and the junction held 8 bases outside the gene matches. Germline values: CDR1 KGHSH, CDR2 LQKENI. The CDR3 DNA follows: TGTGCCAGCTCACCGGAAGCTCGACAGGGCACTGAAGCTTTCTTT. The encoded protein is CASSPEARQGTEAFF. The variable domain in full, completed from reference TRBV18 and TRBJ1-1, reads NAGVMQNPRHLVRRRGQEARLRCSPMKGHSHVYWYRQLPEEGLKFMVYLQKENIIDESGMPKERFSAEFPKEGPSILRIQQVVRGDSAAYFCASSPEARQGTEAFFGQGTRLTVV.

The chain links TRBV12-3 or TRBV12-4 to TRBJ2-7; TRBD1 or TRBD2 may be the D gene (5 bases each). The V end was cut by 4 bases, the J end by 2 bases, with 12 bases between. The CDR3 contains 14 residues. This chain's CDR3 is CASSWDAGAYEQYF. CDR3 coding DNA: TGTGCCAGCAGTTGGGACGCCGGGGCCTACGAGCAGTACTTC.

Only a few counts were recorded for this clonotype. CDR3 sequence reads: CASSLLESNTGELFF. As DNA, the CDR3 is TGCGCCAGCAGCCTACTTGAGTCAAACACCGGGGAGCTGTTTTTT. The gene calls are TRBV5-1 and TRBJ2-2; no definite D call. This CDR3 is built from 15 residues. From germline, CDR1 is SGHRS and CDR2 YFSETQ. Deletions cut 4 bases from V and 2 bases from J, with 12 bases between.

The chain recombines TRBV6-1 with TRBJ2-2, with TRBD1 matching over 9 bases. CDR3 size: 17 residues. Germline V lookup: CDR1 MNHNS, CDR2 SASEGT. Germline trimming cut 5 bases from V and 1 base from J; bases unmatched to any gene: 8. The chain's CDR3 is CASSRDRARGNTGELFF. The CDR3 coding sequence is TGTGCCAGCAGTAGGGACAGGGCTAGGGGGAACACCGGGGAGCTGTTTTTT.

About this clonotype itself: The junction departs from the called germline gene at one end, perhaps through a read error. The CDR3 reads CASSDRDRVGSLHF. CDR3 nucleotides: TGCGCCAGCAGCGACCGGGACAGGGTGGGATCCCTGCATTTT. The V and J genes are TRBV5-1 and TRBJ2-3; the match to TRBD1 covers 9 bases. The CDR3 covers 14 residues. Germline CDR1 reads SGHRS; CDR2 reads YFSETQ.

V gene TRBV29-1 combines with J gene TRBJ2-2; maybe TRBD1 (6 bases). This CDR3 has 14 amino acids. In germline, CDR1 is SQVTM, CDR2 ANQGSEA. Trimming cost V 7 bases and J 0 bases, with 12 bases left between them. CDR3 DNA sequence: TGCAGCGCGAAACGACAGGCGAACACCGGGGAGCTGTTTTTT. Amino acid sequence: CSAKRQANTGELFF.

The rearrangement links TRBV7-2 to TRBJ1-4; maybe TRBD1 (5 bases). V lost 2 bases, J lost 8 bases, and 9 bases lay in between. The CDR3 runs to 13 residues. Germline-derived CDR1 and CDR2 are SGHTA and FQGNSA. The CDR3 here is CASSLSWGEKLFF. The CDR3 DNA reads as TGTGCCAGCAGCTTATCCTGGGGGGAAAAACTGTTTTTT.

The CDR3 loop reads CASSLGGRLSSSYNSPLHF. The CDR3 nucleotides are TGTGCCAGCAGCTTAGGAGGGCGGCTCTCAAGCTCCTATAATTCACCCCTCCACTTT. The chain links TRBV7-6 to TRBJ1-6; no reliable D call. Germline V gene sequence: CDR1 SGHVS, CDR2 FNYEAQ. This CDR3 has 19 amino acids. The ends were cut back, 1 base at V and 0 bases at J, with 16 bases in the middle.

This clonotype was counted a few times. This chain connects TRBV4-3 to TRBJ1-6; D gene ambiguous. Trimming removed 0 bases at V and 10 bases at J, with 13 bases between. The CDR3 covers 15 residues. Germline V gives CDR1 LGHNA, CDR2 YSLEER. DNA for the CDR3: TGCGCCAGCAGCCAAGATTTGGCGGAAAACTCACCCCTCCACTTT. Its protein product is CASSQDLAENSPLHF.

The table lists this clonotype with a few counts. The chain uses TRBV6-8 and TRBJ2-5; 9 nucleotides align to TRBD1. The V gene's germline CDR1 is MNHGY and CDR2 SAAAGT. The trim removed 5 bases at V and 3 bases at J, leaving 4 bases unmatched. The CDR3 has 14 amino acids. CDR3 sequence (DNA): TGTGCCAGCAGTCCCGGGACAGGGAAAGAGACCCAGTACTTC. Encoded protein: CASSPGTGKETQYF.

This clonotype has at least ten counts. CDR3 in amino acids: CASSLNPRVEAKNIQYF. CDR3 in DNA: TGTGCCAGCAGCTTAAATCCCAGGGTTGAAGCCAAAAACATTCAGTACTTC. The gene calls are TRBV7-3 and TRBJ2-4, with TRBD1 as a possible D gene (5 bases). CDR1 is SGHTA and CDR2 is FQGTGA in the germline V gene. V lost 1 base and J lost 0, with 13 bases in between. This CDR3 region has 17 residues.

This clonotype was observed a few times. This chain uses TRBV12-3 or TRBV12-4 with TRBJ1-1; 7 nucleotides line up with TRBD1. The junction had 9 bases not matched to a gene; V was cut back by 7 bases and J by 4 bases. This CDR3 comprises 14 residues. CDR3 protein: CASTPTGARTEAFF. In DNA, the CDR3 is TGTGCCAGCACCCCCACAGGGGCCCGCACTGAAGCTTTCTTT.

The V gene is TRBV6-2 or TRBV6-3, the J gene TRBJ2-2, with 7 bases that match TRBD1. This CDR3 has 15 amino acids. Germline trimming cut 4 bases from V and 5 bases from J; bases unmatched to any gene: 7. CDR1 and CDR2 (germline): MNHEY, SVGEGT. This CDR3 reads CASSSSDRITGELFF. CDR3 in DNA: TGTGCCAGCAGTTCCTCGGACAGGATTACCGGGGAGCTGTTTTTT.

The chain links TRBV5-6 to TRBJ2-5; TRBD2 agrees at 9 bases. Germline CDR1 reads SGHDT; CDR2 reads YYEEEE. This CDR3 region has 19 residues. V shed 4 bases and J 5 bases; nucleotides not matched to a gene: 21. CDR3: CASSVPRSSGNHVGETQYF. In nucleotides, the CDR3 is TGTGCCAGCAGCGTTCCCCGCTCTAGCGGGAACCATGTTGGGGAGACCCAGTACTTC.

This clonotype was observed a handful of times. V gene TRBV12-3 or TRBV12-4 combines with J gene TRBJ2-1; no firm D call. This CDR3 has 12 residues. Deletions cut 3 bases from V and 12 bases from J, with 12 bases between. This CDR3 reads CASSFSPKGQFF. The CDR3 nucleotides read TGTGCCAGCAGTTTTTCCCCCAAGGGGCAGTTCTTC.

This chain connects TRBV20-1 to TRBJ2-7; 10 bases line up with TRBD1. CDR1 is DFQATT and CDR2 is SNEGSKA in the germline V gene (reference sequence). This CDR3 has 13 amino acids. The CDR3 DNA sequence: TGCAGCCAGGGACAGGGGAATTCCTACGAGCAGTACTTC. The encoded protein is CSQGQGNSYEQYF.

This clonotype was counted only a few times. CDR3 DNA sequence: TGTGCCTGGAGTGGTGGGTTGACCCAGTACTTC. It yields the protein CAWSGGLTQYF. The genes are TRBV30 and TRBJ2-5; D is unresolved. Germline lookup yields CDR1 GTSNPN and CDR2 SVGIG (reference sequence). The ends were cut back, 1 base at V and 7 bases at J, with 7 bases in the middle. CDR3 length equals 11 residues.

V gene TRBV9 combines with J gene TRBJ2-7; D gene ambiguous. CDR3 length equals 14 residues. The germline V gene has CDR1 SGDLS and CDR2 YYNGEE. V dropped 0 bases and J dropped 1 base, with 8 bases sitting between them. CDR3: CASSVAALSYEQYF. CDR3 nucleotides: TGTGCCAGCAGCGTAGCGGCACTATCCTACGAGCAGTACTTC.

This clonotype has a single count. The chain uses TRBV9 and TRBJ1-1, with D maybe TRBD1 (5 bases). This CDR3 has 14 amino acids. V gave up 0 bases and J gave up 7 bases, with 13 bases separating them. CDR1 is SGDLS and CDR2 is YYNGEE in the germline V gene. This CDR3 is CASSVEWDVDEAFF. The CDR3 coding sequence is TGTGCCAGCAGCGTAGAGTGGGACGTAGATGAAGCTTTCTTT.

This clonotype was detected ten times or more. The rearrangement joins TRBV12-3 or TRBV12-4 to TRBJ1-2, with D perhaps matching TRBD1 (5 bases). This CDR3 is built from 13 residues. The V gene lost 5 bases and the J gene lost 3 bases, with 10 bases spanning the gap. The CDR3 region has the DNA TGTGCCAGCAGTACAGACAGTTACTATGGCTACACCTTC. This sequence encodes CASSTDSYYGYTF.